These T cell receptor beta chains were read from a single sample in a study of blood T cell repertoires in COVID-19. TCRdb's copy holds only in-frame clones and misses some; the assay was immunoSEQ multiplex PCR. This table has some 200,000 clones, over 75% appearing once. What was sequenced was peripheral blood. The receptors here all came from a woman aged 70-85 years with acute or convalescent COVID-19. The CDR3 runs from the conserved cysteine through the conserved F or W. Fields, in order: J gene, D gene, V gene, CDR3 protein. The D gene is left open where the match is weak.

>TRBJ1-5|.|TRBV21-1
CASSKEKGEEGQPQHF
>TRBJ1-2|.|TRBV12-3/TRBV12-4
CASSLDRIYGYTF
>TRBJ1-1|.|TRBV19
CASSIGGRSTEAFF
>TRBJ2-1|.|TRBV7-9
CASSLQGSNEQFF
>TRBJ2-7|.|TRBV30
CAWSVQGTTYEQYF
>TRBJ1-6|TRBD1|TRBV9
CASSERQGGASYNSPLHF
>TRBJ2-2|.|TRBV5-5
CASSPSWNTGELFF
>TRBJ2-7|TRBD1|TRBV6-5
CASSYSTLAQGYEQYF
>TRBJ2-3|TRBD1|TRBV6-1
CASSEGLDRASTDTQYF
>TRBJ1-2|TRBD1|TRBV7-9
CASRSDRGIYGYTF
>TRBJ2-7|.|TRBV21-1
CASQKRGGGGYPPEQYF
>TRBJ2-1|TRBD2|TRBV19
CASTDLAGGTYNEQFF
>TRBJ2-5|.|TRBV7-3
CASSWAGSRETQYF
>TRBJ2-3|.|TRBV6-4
CASTPDWGSGDTQYF
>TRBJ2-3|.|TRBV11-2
CASSPQASRGGADTQYF
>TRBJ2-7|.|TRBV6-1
CASSEGRGPYEQYF
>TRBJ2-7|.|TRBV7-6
CASSPPWADSSYEQYF
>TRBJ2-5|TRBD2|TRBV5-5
CASSPRLAGVGETQYF
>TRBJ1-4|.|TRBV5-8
CASSLEKFPQGKLFF
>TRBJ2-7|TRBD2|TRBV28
CASTRGGGSIYEQYF
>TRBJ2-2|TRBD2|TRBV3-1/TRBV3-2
CASSQSGGTGELFF
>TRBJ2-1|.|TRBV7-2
CASSHSRSEQFF
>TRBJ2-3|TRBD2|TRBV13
CASSLGVGAGGSTDTQYF
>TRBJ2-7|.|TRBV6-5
CASSDRGAGTYEQYF